The TCR beta chain described here comes from a study of T cell clusters in autoimmune cytopenias. Study-wide context: Per sample, median TRB depth was around 50,000 reads, yielding a median roughly 2,000 distinct clonotypes.

TRB was amplified by touch-down multiplex PCR, primer pools A and B combined. From its re-call of the multiplex PCR reads, TCRdb lists each CDR3 protein once, without DNA. The sample data list some 15,000 distinct CDR3 sequences. Findings of the study overall: TRB repertoire shifts in secondary cytopenia and chronic lymphocytic leukemia mostly reflected lymphoma, not autoimmunity.

Roughly 38,000 genome equivalents of blood DNA were amplified for TRB. This clonotype is classed as medium-sized (0.01 to 0.1%) by frequency. Its specificity is not known. CDR3 length equals 18 residues. The germline gives CDR1 LNHDA, CDR2 SQIVND (reference sequence). The same specimen was also included in a second study, on T cell repertoires in aging, cancer and after chemotherapy. As reported in that work: Healthy donor repertoires were recorded over several months to years and showed clear clonal overlap. No conclusions about immunological memory after chemotherapy can be drawn from the repertoire data.

This TCR was sampled from a human donor in good health. Sequenced material: peripheral blood. The chain couples TRBV19 to TRBJ2-1; absent DNA, TCRdb's TRBD2 call cannot be checked. This CDR3 reads CASSTRTSGSAGWNEQFF.